This T cell receptor (beta chain) emerged from a study of CD4 and CD8 cells across lung adenocarcinoma regions. About this clonotype itself: The junction differs from germline at one of its ends, possibly a read error.

TCRdb ran MiXCR on the PCR reads and lists one entry per CDR3 protein. The repertoire holds fewer than 25,000 distinct CDR3 sequences, with about 50% as singletons. Per the germline V gene, CDR1 is MNHNS and CDR2 is SASEGT. The CDR3 loop spans 15 amino acids. The patients had localized lung adenocarcinoma, a non-small cell subtype. The sequencing input was CD8+ T cells from the center of a lung tumor. The sequence was obtained from a female donor with lung adenocarcinoma. The CD4 and CD8 labels of this study may be unreliable. The V gene is TRBV6-1, the J gene TRBJ2-2; D gene ambiguous. In DNA form, the CDR3 reads TGTGCCAGCAGTCGGTTGGCTGCCAGCACCGAGGAGCAGTTTTTT. It specifies CASSRLAASTEEQFF.